Listed below are T cell receptor beta chains from one sample, sequenced in a study of radiation and T cells in renal cell carcinoma. Sequencing was performed with immunoSEQ multiplex PCR; in TCRdb, only in-frame clones are kept and a portion is missing. The table records 120,000 or so clones, approximately 85% of them present only once. The specimen was blood, collected from a patient whose treatment included radiotherapy and nephrectomy. The receptor set was obtained from a man aged 50-60 years with renal cell carcinoma. CDR3s include the opening cysteine and the closing phenylalanine or tryptophan. Fields, in order: CDR3 DNA, CDR3 protein, V gene, J gene, clone size, D gene. D genes are given only for firm matches. Size is stated for part of the rows, as once, few or many counts, or as a class when the clone is expanded.

CDR3 DNA: TGTACCAGCAGCTACGGACTAGCGGGAAACTACGAGCAGTACTTC; CDR3 protein: CTSSYGLAGNYEQYF; V gene: TRBV5-4; J gene: TRBJ2-7; clone size: -; D gene: TRBD2
CDR3 DNA: TGCGCCAGCAGCTTGTCCCAGGGCTCTAATGAAAAACTGTTTTTT; CDR3 protein: CASSLSQGSNEKLFF; V gene: TRBV5-1; J gene: TRBJ1-4; clone size: -; D gene: -
CDR3 DNA: TGCGCCAGCAGCCAACCCTGGGGCCGCGACAGGGGCGAAGGCTACACCTTC; CDR3 protein: CASSQPWGRDRGEGYTF; V gene: TRBV4-1; J gene: TRBJ1-2; clone size: -; D gene: TRBD1
CDR3 DNA: TGTGCCAGCAGTTACTCCGACTGGGAGACCCAGTACTTC; CDR3 protein: CASSYSDWETQYF; V gene: TRBV6-6; J gene: TRBJ2-5; clone size: -; D gene: -
CDR3 DNA: TGTGCCAGCAGCTCATTACAGTCCGGCTCTGGAAACACCATATATTTT; CDR3 protein: CASSSLQSGSGNTIYF; V gene: TRBV7-2; J gene: TRBJ1-3; clone size: -; D gene: -
CDR3 DNA: TGCAGCGTTCTTCAGGGCACAGACTATGGCTACACCTTC; CDR3 protein: CSVLQGTDYGYTF; V gene: TRBV29-1; J gene: TRBJ1-2; clone size: few; D gene: -
CDR3 DNA: TGTGCCAGCAGCTTGAATCTAGATGAGCAGTTCTTC; CDR3 protein: CASSLNLDEQFF; V gene: TRBV5-4; J gene: TRBJ2-1; clone size: -; D gene: -
CDR3 DNA: TGTGCCAGTTACCCCCAGGCGGGACACTTCACCGGGGAGCTGTTTTTT; CDR3 protein: CASYPQAGHFTGELFF; V gene: TRBV9; J gene: TRBJ2-2; clone size: -; D gene: -
CDR3 DNA: TGCGCCAGCAGTCACCTCCGGGACAGGGGGCTGTTTGAGCAGTACTTC; CDR3 protein: CASSHLRDRGLFEQYF; V gene: TRBV23-1; J gene: TRBJ2-7; clone size: -; D gene: TRBD1
CDR3 DNA: TGTGCCAGTAAACGTTACGAGCAGTACTTC; CDR3 protein: CASKRYEQYF; V gene: TRBV19; J gene: TRBJ2-7; clone size: -; D gene: -
CDR3 DNA: TGCGCCAGCAGCTGGGCGACAGGGGGCGGCACTGAAGCTTTCTTT; CDR3 protein: CASSWATGGGTEAFF; V gene: TRBV5-1; J gene: TRBJ1-1; clone size: -; D gene: TRBD1
CDR3 DNA: TGCGCCAGCAGCTCGAAAGGACAGGGGGCGGGAGGTCTTGTCCACAGCTCCTACAATGAGCAGTTCTTC; CDR3 protein: CASSSKGQGAGGLVHSSYNEQFF; V gene: TRBV5-1; J gene: TRBJ2-1; clone size: -; D gene: TRBD1
CDR3 DNA: TGCAGCGTGACCAGGGGCTACGAGCAGTACTTC; CDR3 protein: CSVTRGYEQYF; V gene: TRBV29-1; J gene: TRBJ2-7; clone size: -; D gene: -
CDR3 DNA: TGTGCCAGCTCACCAGGGGTAGGTGGCTACACCTTC; CDR3 protein: CASSPGVGGYTF; V gene: TRBV18; J gene: TRBJ1-2; clone size: -; D gene: -
CDR3 DNA: TGTGCCAGCAGCCGAAGAGGGGACACAGATACGCAGTATTTT; CDR3 protein: CASSRRGDTDTQYF; V gene: TRBV5-6; J gene: TRBJ2-3; clone size: -; D gene: -
CDR3 DNA: TGTGCCAGCAGTTTGGTGCAGACTGAAGCTTTCTTT; CDR3 protein: CASSLVQTEAFF; V gene: TRBV28; J gene: TRBJ1-1; clone size: -; D gene: -
CDR3 DNA: TGTGCCAGCAGCCCGAACTCCCGATCGGGATACAATGAGCAGTTCTTC; CDR3 protein: CASSPNSRSGYNEQFF; V gene: TRBV7-2; J gene: TRBJ2-1; clone size: -; D gene: -
CDR3 DNA: TGTGCCAGCAGTGATCAACAGGGTTTCTATGGCTACACCTTC; CDR3 protein: CASSDQQGFYGYTF; V gene: TRBV6-1; J gene: TRBJ1-2; clone size: -; D gene: -
CDR3 DNA: TGTGCCAGCAGCGAGCGGACAGGGACCTATGGCTACACCTTC; CDR3 protein: CASSERTGTYGYTF; V gene: TRBV6-1; J gene: TRBJ1-2; clone size: -; D gene: TRBD1
CDR3 DNA: TGTGCCAGCAGTCGGGGGGGGGACCAAGAGACCCAGTACTTC; CDR3 protein: CASSRGGDQETQYF; V gene: TRBV2; J gene: TRBJ2-5; clone size: -; D gene: TRBD2
CDR3 DNA: TGTGCCTGGAGTGTATACTACGAGCAGTACTTC; CDR3 protein: CAWSVYYEQYF; V gene: TRBV30; J gene: TRBJ2-7; clone size: -; D gene: -
CDR3 DNA: TGTGCTAGTGGTTTGAGTCAGGTCTACGAGCAGTACTTC; CDR3 protein: CASGLSQVYEQYF; V gene: TRBV12-5; J gene: TRBJ2-7; clone size: -; D gene: -
CDR3 DNA: TGTGCCAGCAGAACGGGGCACTCCTACAATGAGCAGTTCTTC; CDR3 protein: CASRTGHSYNEQFF; V gene: TRBV6-5; J gene: TRBJ2-1; clone size: -; D gene: -